The subject of this entry is one TCR beta chain. Antigen: not known. The CDR3 runs to 13 residues. Trimming took off 9 bases at V and 3 bases at J, with 12 bases between the two ends. Germline CDR1 reads SNHLY; CDR2 reads FYNNEI. This entry is derived from a study of graft-versus-host responses after intestinal transplantation. Whole-study results and caveats: Early post-transplant HvG declines showed an association with peak circulating GvH clone levels. The presence of high graft-versus-host to host-versus-graft clonal ratios in allografts characterized patients with graft-donor T cell macrochimerism. GvH clonotypes were identified within recipient marrow, with a subset emerging first in ileum or blood.

The table came from immunoSEQ multiplex PCR; TCRdb's copy has only in-frame clones and leaves some out. The sample records 35,000 to 50,000 clones, nearly 95% being singletons. The chain is built from TRBV2 and TRBJ2-1; either TRBD1 or TRBD2 may fit D (5 bases each). This clonotype was obtained from a human donor who was the organ donor for an intestinal transplant. Material: unstimulated CD8+ T cells sorted from spleen or lymph node cells, obtained before transplant. CDR3 DNA: TGTGCCAGTGAGGGGCCGGGCTACAATGAGCAGTTCTTC. This gives the protein CASEGPGYNEQFF. The full variable domain, completed using reference TRBV2 and TRBJ2-1, is EPEVTQTPSHQVTQMGQEVILRCVPISNHLYFYWYRQILGQKVEFLVSFYNNEISEKSEIFDDQFSVERPDGSNFTLKIRSTKLEDSAMYFCASEGPGYNEQFFGPGTRLTVL.